This T cell receptor beta chain was identified during a study of cytomegalovirus exposure and HLA in healthy donors (dated by TCRdb to about 2017). Background for the entire study: According to an earlier analysis of 450 to 650 of the donors, about 180 million T cells yielded 120 million or so unique TCR beta sequences and 250 to 350 Gb of sequence data. In addition to the first cohort of 650 to 800 subjects, a separate validation cohort of under 150 different subjects was used. Among almost 400 genotyped donors of the cohort, an average of approximately 240,000 unique TCR beta nucleotide sequences were sequenced per donor, roughly 20% of them non-productive. Among the roughly 400 genotyped donors, around 81% belonged to the genetic ancestry cluster associated with self-reported Caucasian donors. Genome-wide SNP genotypes for about three fifths of the 666 donors were used in a later genetic analysis, which treated that subset as a discovery cohort. An early release covering roughly 580 HLA-typed donors comprised approximately 290 gigabases of sequencing data and around 80 million unique TCR sequences. The T cell repertoires of 666 subjects were profiled by immunosequencing and related to cytomegalovirus serostatus. All discovery cohort repertoires had been generated on a single sequencing platform. The aim of the study was to test whether cataloging public T cell receptors could identify signatures of past pathogen exposure. Rather than using new phenotypic data, the later analysis identified candidate immune exposures from TCR beta sequences and from how often those sequences occurred across donors. To predict cytomegalovirus infection status, the study brought together high-throughput TCR immunosequencing, statistical association of individual TCRs with disease status, and machine learning. A handful of DR-DQ haplotypes were handled as single units for association and clustering because linkage in the cohort was strong. The number of typed donors differed by locus: about 620-640 for A, B, C, DRB1 and DQB1; 522 for DQA1; 606 for DPA1; and approximately 450 for DPB1. HLA typing included class I and class II loci at four-digit resolution. An earlier analysis of 587 of the donors used high-throughput TCR beta sequencing to judge whether each TCR beta V gene segment behaved as functional or pseudogenic. Donor age, sex, ethnicity and CMV serostatus were compiled together with the repertoire data. To study patterns of TCR occurrence, a later analysis re-analyzed previously published TCR beta repertoires from under 750 donors and added high-resolution HLA genotyping.

The cohort comprised 670 or so healthy bone marrow donors. Cohort members were all nominally healthy when sampled, although unrecorded immune exposures were likely present. The donor tested CMV seronegative, placing the donor among the 350 or so seronegative members of the cohort. A peripheral blood sample was collected from each donor, and TCR beta sequencing was performed on peripheral blood mononuclear cells. The Qiagen DNeasy Blood Extraction Kit was used to extract genomic DNA from the blood cell samples. This clone came up a few times. The antigen it binds to is not known. The input lacks base qualities; no much larger clone sits a single base away. The germline ends are 9 bases apart after V is trimmed by 4 bases and J by 4 bases. For CDR1 and CDR2, the germline V gene lists SGHRS and YFSETQ. Measured from the cysteine to the phenylalanine, the CDR3 is 12 residues long. Only CDR3 DNA is held: 36 bases, read in frame from base 1.

Study-wide conclusions, independent of this receptor: Most TCR sequences were seen in very few donors, while some public TCRs were found in many individuals. Some IMGT-functional V segments, including TRBV6-2 and TRBV6-3, could not be told apart with the 87-base-pair reads, so those segments were excluded. The only immune exposure information available for the cohort was CMV serostatus. When HLA alleles, especially DR and DQ, strongly co-occurred, TCR associations were difficult to assign to individual alleles. In vitro tests confirmed that a few of the cytomegalovirus-associated TCR beta chains recognize cytomegalovirus antigens. The cohort was sequenced for TCR beta chains only, and without alpha or paired-chain data the features that could be detected were limited. In a later analysis, HLA-associated TCR beta chains were found to be more clonally expanded and to have lower generation probabilities than equally common non-associated chains. Cytomegalovirus status was reported to be diagnosed by the classifier with high specificity and sensitivity in both the original and validation cohorts. A later genetic analysis associated a missense DCLRE1C variant with V-gene and J-gene trimming of TCR beta chains, and an independent cohort replicated the association. Because counts were too low, under 20 rarely observed V segments, including chromosome 9 orphons, were left out of the earlier analysis of 587 of the donors. A cluster of highly shared sequence variants was judged likely to represent a technical artifact of the sequencing pipeline. A further reported finding was that TCR beta sequences accurately predicted the HLA-A and HLA-B alleles for most subjects in the first cohort. A total of about 150 TCR beta chains were listed by the study as associated with cytomegalovirus. A later analysis found that TCR association rates varied across HLA loci, with DRB1 alleles showing the most associated TCRs and HLA-C alleles the fewest. Presence/absence analyses assumed roughly uniform sequencing depth across donors, an assumption that may not hold. Linkage disequilibrium might explain the correlated functional status among segregating V segments, but an unknown experimental factor could not be excluded. At a false discovery rate of 0.05, a later analysis linked under 20,000 TCR beta sequences to specific HLA alleles. According to a later analysis, most CMV-associated TCR beta chains appeared to be HLA-restricted, and the HLA associations seemed to be driven largely by CMV exposure. Broadly in line with IMGT annotations, most TCR beta V segments showed up in productive rearrangements about 87% or about 30% of the time in an earlier analysis of several hundred of the donors. A later analysis reported that several top co-occurrence clusters appeared linked to parvovirus B19, influenza, CMV and Epstein-Barr virus. It was suggested by the authors that the approach could potentially be generalized to other disease states and immunological phenotypes. HLA typing was unavailable for some donors at each locus, so association tests used only the typed subset. In a later genetic analysis, fewer N-insertions in productive TCRs were reported among donors in an Asian-associated ancestry cluster than the approximately 710-donor mean.

Library preparation was by the immunoSEQ multiplex PCR assay. For the multiplex PCR, a mixture combining 60 forward primers for TCR Vbeta segments and 13 reverse primers for TCR Jbeta segments was used. Amplification of the CDR3 region of rearranged TCR beta genes was performed with a multiplex PCR assay on genomic DNA. The amplified TCR beta libraries were sequenced on the Illumina HiSeq System as 87-base-pair reads. Regarding the original processing steps: In a later analysis, 77 million or so unique TCR beta chains were counted across the 650 to 700 repertoires, and roughly 9.9 million of these chains were shared by at least two donors. A nearest-neighbor algorithm error-corrected the raw reads and collapsed the reads into unique sequences, merging closely related sequences to remove PCR and sequencing errors. V, D and J gene segments were assigned by aligning CDR3 sequences to IMGT reference sequences. Each retained sequence needed at least a six-nucleotide match to both a V gene segment and a J gene segment. Rearrangements were called productive when the CDR3 lacked stop codons and stayed in frame with V and J; all others were non-productive. CDR3 was defined according to IMGT convention as the region running from the second conserved V-encoded cysteine to the conserved J-encoded phenylalanine. In an earlier analysis of 550 to 650 of the donors, sequences lacking an unambiguous match to a single V gene segment were excluded. In an earlier analysis of around 590 of the donors, a V segment was called functional when productive rearrangements were above 56.7%, and segregating when the standard deviation between donors exceeded 5%. A statistical classification framework was built for diagnosing cytomegalovirus status from the catalog of TCR beta chain sequences. V and J gene assignment, in a later analysis, came from comparing TCR nucleotide sequences with IMGT/GENE-DB human TR gene sequences. Using the TCRdist pipeline, a later analysis assigned CDR3 sequences along with most-parsimonious VDJ recombination scenarios. In a later analysis, each TCR beta chain was defined by its CDR3 amino acid sequence together with its V-gene family, and reads lacking a unique V-gene family were excluded. To address suspected cross-contamination and a sequencing artifact, a later analysis removed approximately 590 highly shared, low-generation-probability nucleotide sequences. For each public chain, a later analysis derived a clonal expansion index from normalized ranks of inferred template counts within each repertoire. In a later analysis, generation probabilities were computed with a VDJ recombination model fitted to out-of-frame rearrangements, and the resulting probabilities were checked against IGoR. Hypergeometric tests were used in a later analysis to score TCR-TCR, TCR-HLA and TCR-CMV co-occurrence, with a repertoire-size bias correction applied to the TCR pairs. In a later analysis, false discovery rates were estimated by permuting HLA or CMV assignments 20 times. In a later analysis, co-occurring TCRs were grouped using DBSCAN, with TCRdist sequence similarity added in when clustering inside HLA-allele-positive subsets. Repertoires with fewer than 30,000 or more than 120,000 public chains were left out of co-occurrence clustering, as were five repertoires with anomalous nucleotide sharing. Here the immuneACCESS table is served through TCRdb, limited to in-frame sequences with V and J called. Missing clones are a known gap in these copies; in checked studies unresolved V genes cover under half, and the rest lacks a known reason. The V and J calls and clone size are taken from that table; D and trimming were inferred from the DNA. The sample profile shows over 150,000 clones; about 80% of them were found once. The ten largest clones take up over 1% of the sample.

The chain joins TRBV5-1 to TRBJ2-7; the D gene is possibly TRBD1, with 5 bases matching. Material for sequencing was PBMCs. The sequence came from a woman aged 45-60 years in good health and CMV-seronegative. The CDR3 region: CASSPRVYEQYF. At the DNA level, the sequence is TGCGCCAGCAGCCCCAGGGTTTACGAGCAGTACTTC.